This TCR beta chain was recovered during a study of T cells in Graves' hyperthyroidism and ophthalmopathy. The TCR beta CDR3 regions underwent amplification using RNA transcripts as the source. With the HTBI primer set, the TCR CDR3 went through a first round of RT-PCR. In TCRdb, the multiplex PCR reads were re-called with MiXCR into one record per CDR3 protein. The table has about 700,000 distinct CDR3 sequences, 11% to 15% seen once; the top ten hold roughly 10%. The V and J ends lost 5 bases and 4 bases respectively, with 14 bases between them. The CDR3 has 13 amino acids. CDR1 and CDR2 from the germline V gene are DFQATT and SNEGSKA (reference sequence).

The specimen sequenced was blood. This sequence originates from a woman aged 18 to 35 with Graves' hyperthyroidism. The chain recombines TRBV20-1 with TRBJ2-5; D is perhaps TRBD1 or TRBD2 (5 bases each). The CDR3 loop reads CSAPVGVGETQYF. Here the CDR3 DNA reads TGCAGTGCTCCCGTGGGGGTAGGAGAGACCCAGTACTTC.